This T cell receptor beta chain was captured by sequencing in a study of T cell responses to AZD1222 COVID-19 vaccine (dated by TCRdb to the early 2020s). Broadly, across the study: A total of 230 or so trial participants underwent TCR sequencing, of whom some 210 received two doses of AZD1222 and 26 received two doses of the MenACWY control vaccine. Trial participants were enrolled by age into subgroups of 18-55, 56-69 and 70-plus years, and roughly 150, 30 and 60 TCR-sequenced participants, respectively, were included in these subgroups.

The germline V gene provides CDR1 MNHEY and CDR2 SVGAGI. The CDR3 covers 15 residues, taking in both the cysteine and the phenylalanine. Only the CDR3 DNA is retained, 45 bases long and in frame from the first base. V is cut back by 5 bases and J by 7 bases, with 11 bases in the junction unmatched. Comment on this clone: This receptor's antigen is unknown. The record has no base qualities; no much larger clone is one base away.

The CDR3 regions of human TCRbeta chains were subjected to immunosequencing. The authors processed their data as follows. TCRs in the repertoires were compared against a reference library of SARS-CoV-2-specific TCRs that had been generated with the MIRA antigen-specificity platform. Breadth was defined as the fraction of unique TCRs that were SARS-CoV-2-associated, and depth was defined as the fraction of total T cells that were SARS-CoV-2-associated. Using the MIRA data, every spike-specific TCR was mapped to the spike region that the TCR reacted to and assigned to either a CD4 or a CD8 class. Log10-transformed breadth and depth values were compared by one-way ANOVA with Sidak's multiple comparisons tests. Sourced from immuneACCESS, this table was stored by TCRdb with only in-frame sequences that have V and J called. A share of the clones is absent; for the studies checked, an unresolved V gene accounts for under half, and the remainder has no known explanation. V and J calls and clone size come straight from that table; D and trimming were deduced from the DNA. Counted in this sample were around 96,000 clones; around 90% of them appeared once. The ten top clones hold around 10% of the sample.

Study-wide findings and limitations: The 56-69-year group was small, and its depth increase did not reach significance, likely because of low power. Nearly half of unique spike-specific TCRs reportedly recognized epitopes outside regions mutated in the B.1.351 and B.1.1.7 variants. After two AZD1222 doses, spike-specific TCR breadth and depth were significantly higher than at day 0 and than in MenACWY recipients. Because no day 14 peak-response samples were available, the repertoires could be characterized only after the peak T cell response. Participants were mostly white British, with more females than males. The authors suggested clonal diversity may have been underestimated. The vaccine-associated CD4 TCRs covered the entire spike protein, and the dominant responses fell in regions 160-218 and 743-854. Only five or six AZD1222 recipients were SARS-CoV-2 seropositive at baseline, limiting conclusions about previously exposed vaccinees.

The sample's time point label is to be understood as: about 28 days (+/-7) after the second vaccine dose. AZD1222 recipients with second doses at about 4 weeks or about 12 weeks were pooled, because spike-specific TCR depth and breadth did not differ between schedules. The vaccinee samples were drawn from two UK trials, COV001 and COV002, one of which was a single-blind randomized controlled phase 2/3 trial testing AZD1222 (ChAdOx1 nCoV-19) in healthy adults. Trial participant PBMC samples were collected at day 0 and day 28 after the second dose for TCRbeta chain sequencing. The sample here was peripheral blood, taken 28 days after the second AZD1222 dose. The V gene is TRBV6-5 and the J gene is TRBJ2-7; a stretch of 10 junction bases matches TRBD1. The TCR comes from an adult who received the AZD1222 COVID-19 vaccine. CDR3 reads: CASSNQGQGYREQYF. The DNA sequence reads TGTGCCAGCAGTAACCAGGGACAGGGGTATCGAGAGCAGTACTTC.